These 25 T cell receptor beta chains were sequenced from one sample in a study of T cell responses to AZD1222 COVID-19 vaccine. Some clones are missing from TCRdb's copy, which holds only in-frame ones; the method was immunoSEQ multiplex PCR. The repertoire holds 100,000 to 150,000 clones, with roughly 93% as singletons. Sequenced material: peripheral blood, taken 28 days after the second AZD1222 dose. The receptors here all came from an adult who received the AZD1222 COVID-19 vaccine.

This sequence joins TRBV30 and TRBJ2-1; D remains ambiguous. Germline V gene lookup returns CDR1 GTSNPN and CDR2 SVGIG (reference sequence). The CDR3 has 14 amino acids. V was pared by 5 bases and J by 0 bases, with 11 bases between. The CDR3 DNA is TGTGCCTGGGGTGCGGCGAGCTCCTACAATGAGCAGTTCTTC. The encoded protein is CAWGAASSYNEQFF.

This clone appeared a single time. The chain combines TRBV7-9 with TRBJ2-5; tentative D call: TRBD1 (5 bases). The length of the CDR3 is 15 residues. Trimming left V 6 bases short and J 3 bases short, with 17 bases between. Germline V gene lookup returns CDR1 SEHNR and CDR2 FQNEAQ (reference sequence). CDR3 DNA: TGTGCCAGCAGAACCCCAGGCAGGGCTGAAGAGACCCAGTACTTC. Translation gives CASRTPGRAEETQYF.

The chain links TRBV28 to TRBJ2-2; D is ambiguous. The CDR3 consists of 14 residues. Trimming cost V 2 bases and J 4 bases, with 8 bases left between them. CDR1 MDHEN and CDR2 SYDVKM come from the germline V gene. The CDR3 spells CASSLIGTTGELFF. Written as DNA, the CDR3 is TGTGCCAGCAGTTTAATCGGAACCACCGGGGAGCTGTTTTTT. Supplemented by reference TRBV28 and TRBJ2-2, the full variable domain reads DVKVTQSSRYLVKRTGEKVFLECVQDMDHENMFWYRQDPGLGLRLIYFSYDVKMKEKGDIPEGYSVSREKKERFSLILESASTNQTSMYLCASSLIGTTGELFFGEGSRLTVL.

The chain uses TRBV19 and TRBJ2-6, with D perhaps TRBD1 (5 bases). Trimming removed 2 bases from V and 1 base from J, with 6 bases in between. CDR3 length: 15 amino acids. Per germline, CDR1 LNHDA and CDR2 SQIVND (reference sequence). The CDR3 bases are TGTGCCAGTAGTATATCAGGGTCTGGGGCCAACGTCCTGACTTTC. This codes for CASSISGSGANVLTF.

This sequence joins TRBV7-9 and TRBJ2-3; D call uncertain. CDR3 size: 14 residues. V gave up 5 bases and J gave up 2 bases, with 11 bases separating them. Germline values: CDR1 SEHNR, CDR2 FQNEAQ (reference sequence). CDR3 sequence: CASSPSSYTDTQYF. DNA for the CDR3: TGTGCCAGCAGCCCCTCAAGTTACACAGATACGCAGTATTTT.

J is TRBJ2-2 and V is TRBV5-1; D not resolved. The CDR3 covers 16 residues. Germline V lookup: CDR1 SGHRS, CDR2 YFSETQ. V shed 3 bases and J shed 0 bases, with 12 bases lying between them. The CDR3 here is CASSWSAVANTGELFF. CDR3 in DNA: TGCGCCAGCAGCTGGAGCGCAGTCGCGAACACCGGGGAGCTGTTTTTT. Variable domain in full (rest from reference TRBV5-1 and TRBJ2-2): KAGVTQTPRYLIKTRGQQVTLSCSPISGHRSVSWYQQTPGQGLQFLFEYFSETQRNKGNFPGRFSGRQFSNSRSEMNVSTLELGDSALYLCASSWSAVANTGELFFGEGSRLTVL.

The chain has TRBV6-5 and TRBJ1-2; 7 nucleotides match TRBD1. Per the germline V gene, CDR1 is MNHEY and CDR2 is SVGAGI. V trimming: 2 bases; J trimming: 8 bases; junction bases outside the gene matches: 8. The CDR3 has 14 residues. CDR3 in amino acids: CASSYRHRGGGYTF. The DNA of the CDR3 is TGTGCCAGCAGTTACAGACACAGGGGTGGAGGCTACACCTTC.

The chain is built from TRBV28 and TRBJ1-4; D gene unclear. This CDR3 has 14 amino acids. Germline CDR1 and CDR2: MDHEN and SYDVKM. V shed 5 bases and J shed 4 bases, with 11 bases lying between them. CDR3 DNA: TGTGCCAGCAGTACCAGGTCGCTTAATGAAAAACTGTTTTTT. This encodes CASSTRSLNEKLFF.

The chain joins TRBV10-3 to TRBJ1-1; 10 bases fit TRBD1. The CDR3 covers 15 residues. Unmatched junction bases numbered 10, after V lost 7 bases and J lost 5 bases. Germline V gives CDR1 ENHRY, CDR2 SYGVKD. This CDR3 is CAIKLRDRGSTEAFF. The CDR3 DNA reads TGTGCCATCAAGCTCCGGGACAGGGGTTCAACTGAAGCTTTCTTT.

The chain has TRBV9 and TRBJ2-2, with D possibly being TRBD1 (5 bases). The germline CDR1 and CDR2 sequences are SGDLS and YYNGEE. V was cut by 5 bases and J by 0 bases, with 11 bases left in between. The CDR3 is 15 amino acids. CDR3 protein: CASRQDAANTGELFF. CDR3 coding DNA: TGTGCCAGCAGACAGGACGCTGCGAACACCGGGGAGCTGTTTTTT.

V gene TRBV11-3 combines with J gene TRBJ2-3, with 8 bases aligning to TRBD2. The junction had 2 bases not matched to a gene; V was cut back by 3 bases and J by 0 bases. Germline CDR1 reads SGHNT; CDR2 reads YENEEA. The CDR3 runs to 15 residues. CDR3 loop: CASSFGGRSTDTQYF. CDR3 coding DNA: TGTGCCAGCAGCTTTGGCGGGAGGAGCACAGATACGCAGTATTTT.

V usage is TRBV2 and J usage is TRBJ1-5; TRBD1 aligns across 9 bases. After removal of 8 bases from V and 11 bases from J, the junction contained 13 bases not matched to a gene. CDR3 size: 14 residues. The germline CDR1 and CDR2 sequences are SNHLY and FYNNEI. The CDR3 coding sequence is TGTGCCAGCCAAAGACAGGGGGAGGTTAAGGCCCAGCATTTT. As protein: CASQRQGEVKAQHF.

The chain's CDR3 is CASSLGPNTEAFF. The CDR3 nucleotides read TGTGCCAGCAGCCTGGGTCCGAACACTGAAGCTTTCTTT. This chain uses TRBV2 with TRBJ1-1; D gene ambiguous. CDR1 is SNHLY, CDR2 FYNNEI, per germline. The CDR3 sequence is 13 residues long. Deletions cut 6 bases from V and 1 base from J, with 9 bases between.

V usage is TRBV19 and J usage is TRBJ2-2, with D unclear. Trimming pared 2 bases from V and 4 bases from J, leaving 11 bases between. From germline, CDR1 is LNHDA and CDR2 SQIVND (reference sequence). This CDR3 spans 15 amino acids. CDR3 sequence reads: CASSILRSGTGELFF. The CDR3 DNA follows: TGTGCCAGTAGTATACTCCGGAGTGGCACCGGGGAGCTGTTTTTT.

The genes are TRBV6-5 and TRBJ2-2; TRBD1 is a possible D gene (6 bases). Trimming stripped 6 bases from V and 6 bases from J, with 17 bases between. Germline CDR1 is MNHEY and CDR2 is SVGAGI. The length of the CDR3 is 15 residues. CDR3 amino acids: CASRTLGTKAGELFF. As DNA, the CDR3 is TGTGCCAGCAGGACACTAGGGACAAAGGCCGGGGAGCTGTTTTTT.

J is TRBJ1-1 and V is TRBV18; unclear D gene. CDR1 is KGHSH and CDR2 is LQKENI in the germline V gene. V lost 5 bases, J lost 4 bases, and 8 bases lay in between. CDR3 length: 12 amino acids. The CDR3 region is CASSSVGTEAFF. The CDR3 DNA follows: TGTGCCAGCTCATCAGTAGGCACTGAAGCTTTCTTT.

The chain has TRBV11-2 and TRBJ2-3; tentatively, D is TRBD2 (6 bases). The germline gives CDR1 SGHAT, CDR2 FQNNGV. The CDR3 runs 15 residues. Trimming removed 5 bases from V and 4 bases from J, with 16 bases in between. CDR3 sequence reads: CASSMSAGFADTQYF. CDR3 nucleotide sequence: TGTGCCAGCAGCATGAGTGCGGGATTCGCAGATACGCAGTATTTT. Combining the CDR3 with reference TRBV11-2 and TRBJ2-3 gives the whole variable domain EAGVAQSPRYKIIEKRQSVAFWCNPISGHATLYWYQQILGQGPKLLIQFQNNGVVDDSQLPKDRFSAERLKGVDSTLKIQPAKLEDSAVYLCASSMSAGFADTQYFGPGTRLTVL.

As DNA, the CDR3 is TGTGCCCCCGTTTTGGACAGCTACTTGCAGTACTTC. This encodes CAPVLDSYLQYF. The chain combines TRBV6-5 with TRBJ2-7; TRBD1 is a possible D gene (6 bases). The CDR3 is 12 amino acids. Germline-derived CDR1 and CDR2 are MNHEY and SVGAGI. V was shortened by 11 bases and J by 9 bases, with 20 bases between the two germline ends.

This rearrangement joins TRBV5-1 to TRBJ1-5; TRBD1 aligns across 9 bases. Germline CDR1 and CDR2: SGHRS and YFSETQ. The J segment lost 4 bases and the V segment lost 3 bases, leaving 5 bases of the junction unmatched. The CDR3 runs 15 residues. This chain's CDR3 is CASSWSGQGNQPQHF. The CDR3 DNA is TGCGCCAGCAGCTGGTCGGGACAGGGAAATCAGCCCCAGCATTTT.

This clone turned up a few times. The genes are TRBV2 and TRBJ2-7, with 7 nucleotides matching TRBD1. The J segment lost 0 bases and the V segment lost 9 bases, leaving 8 bases of the junction unmatched. The germline V gene has CDR1 SNHLY and CDR2 FYNNEI. The length of the CDR3 is 14 residues. The chain's CDR3 is CASLLTGSSYEQYF. The CDR3 DNA reads TGTGCCAGTCTACTGACAGGGAGCTCCTACGAGCAGTACTTC.

V usage is TRBV19 and J usage is TRBJ1-5, with TRBD1 as a possible D gene (5 bases). The germline gives CDR1 LNHDA, CDR2 SQIVND (reference sequence). The CDR3 has 15 amino acids. V lost 10 bases and J 1 base, leaving 17 bases between the germline ends. The CDR3 protein is CATTSGSGSNQPQHF. DNA for the CDR3: TGTGCCACCACAAGTGGGTCAGGGAGCAATCAGCCCCAGCATTTT.

The genes are TRBV5-4 and TRBJ1-2; the match to TRBD1 covers 7 bases. There are 15 residues in the CDR3. In germline, CDR1 is SGHNT, CDR2 YYREEE (reference sequence). V lost 0 bases, J lost 5 bases, and 7 bases stayed unmatched. As DNA, the CDR3 is TGTGCCAGCAGCTTGGAAGGTGGCAGGGGGTATGGCTACACCTTC. Translating it yields CASSLEGGRGYGYTF.

The chain carries TRBV10-3 and TRBJ1-5, with D unresolved. Germline lookup yields CDR1 ENHRY and CDR2 SYGVKD. The CDR3 is 14 residues long. Trimming removed 4 bases at V and 7 bases at J, with 14 bases between. The CDR3 DNA is TGTGCCATCAGTGGGCGGAGAAACGACCAGCCCCAGCATTTT. Translated: CAISGRRNDQPQHF.

The chain carries TRBV15 and TRBJ1-3; D ambiguous. V lost 8 bases and J lost 0, with 14 bases in between. Germline CDR1 LNHNV, CDR2 YYDKDF (reference sequence). CDR3 length: 15 amino acids. CDR3 in amino acids: CATPRAVSSGNTIYF. Here the CDR3 DNA reads TGTGCCACCCCCCGGGCGGTGAGCTCTGGAAACACCATATATTTT.

J is TRBJ1-2 and V is TRBV13; a possible D gene is TRBD1 (6 bases). V was shortened by 0 bases and J by 5 bases, with 10 bases between the two germline ends. The CDR3 totals 14 residues. CDR1 and CDR2 (germline): PRHDT, FYEKMQ (reference sequence). The CDR3: CASSLGQGYYGYTF. The DNA of the CDR3 is TGTGCCAGCAGCTTAGGACAGGGTTATTATGGCTACACCTTC.